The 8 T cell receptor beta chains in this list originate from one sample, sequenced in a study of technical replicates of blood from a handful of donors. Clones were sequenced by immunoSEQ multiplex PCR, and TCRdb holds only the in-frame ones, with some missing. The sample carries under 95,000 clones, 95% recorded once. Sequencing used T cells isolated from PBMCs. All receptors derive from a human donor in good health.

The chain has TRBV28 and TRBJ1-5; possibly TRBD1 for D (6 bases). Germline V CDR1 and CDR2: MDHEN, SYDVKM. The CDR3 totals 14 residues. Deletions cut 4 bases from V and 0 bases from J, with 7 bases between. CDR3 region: CASSWTDSNQPQHF. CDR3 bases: TGTGCCAGCAGTTGGACAGATAGCAATCAGCCCCAGCATTTT.

The CDR3 loop reads CASSFLFSGAPLYEQYF. The CDR3 nucleotides read TGTGCCAGCAGCTTTTTATTTTCAGGGGCCCCGCTTTACGAGCAGTACTTC. The genes are TRBV5-6 and TRBJ2-7, with TRBD1 as a possible D gene (6 bases). The CDR3 is made up of 17 amino acids. V was clipped by 2 bases and J by 4 bases, with 22 bases between them. Germline V gives CDR1 SGHDT, CDR2 YYEEEE. Using reference TRBV5-6 and TRBJ2-7 for the parts outside the CDR3, the full variable domain is DAGVTQSPTHLIKTRGQQVTLRCSPKSGHDTVSWYQQALGQGPQFIFQYYEEEERQRGNFPDRFSGHQFPNYSSELNVNALLLGDSALYLCASSFLFSGAPLYEQYFGPGTRLTVT.

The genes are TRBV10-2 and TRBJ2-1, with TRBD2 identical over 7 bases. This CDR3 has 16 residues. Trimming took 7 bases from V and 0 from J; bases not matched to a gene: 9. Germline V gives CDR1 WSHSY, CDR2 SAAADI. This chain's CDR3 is CASTLRGGSSYNEQFF. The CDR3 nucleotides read TGCGCCAGCACCCTGCGCGGCGGGAGCTCCTACAATGAGCAGTTCTTC.

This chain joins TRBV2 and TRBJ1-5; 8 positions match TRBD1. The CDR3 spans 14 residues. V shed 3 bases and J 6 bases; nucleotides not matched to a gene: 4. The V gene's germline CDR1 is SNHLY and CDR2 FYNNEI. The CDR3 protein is CASSETGVGQPQHF. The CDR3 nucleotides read TGTGCCAGCAGTGAGACAGGGGTAGGTCAGCCCCAGCATTTT.

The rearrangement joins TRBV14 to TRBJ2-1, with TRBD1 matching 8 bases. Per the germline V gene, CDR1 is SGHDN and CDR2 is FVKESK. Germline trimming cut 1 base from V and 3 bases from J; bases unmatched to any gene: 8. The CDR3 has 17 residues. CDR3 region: CASSQGAVGQGYNEQFF. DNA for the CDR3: TGTGCCAGCAGCCAAGGCGCCGTAGGACAGGGCTACAATGAGCAGTTCTTC.

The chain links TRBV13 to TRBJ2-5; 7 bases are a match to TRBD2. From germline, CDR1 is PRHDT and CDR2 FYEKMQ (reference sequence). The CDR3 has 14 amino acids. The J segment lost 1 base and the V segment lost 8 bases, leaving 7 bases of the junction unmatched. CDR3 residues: CASSDGGSQETQYF. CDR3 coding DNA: TGTGCCAGCTCCGACGGGGGGTCCCAAGAGACCCAGTACTTC. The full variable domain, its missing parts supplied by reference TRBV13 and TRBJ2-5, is AAGVIQSPRHLIKEKRETATLKCYPIPRHDTVYWYQQGPGQDPQFLISFYEKMQSDKGSIPDRFSAQQFSDYHSELNMSSLELGDSALYFCASSDGGSQETQYFGPGTRLLVL.

The CDR3 loop is CASSFPATYEQYF. The CDR3 DNA follows: TGTGCCAGCAGTTTCCCCGCTACCTACGAGCAGTACTTC. This chain uses TRBV28 with TRBJ2-7; no clear D gene. V lost 3 bases to trimming and J lost 2 bases, with 8 bases between them. The CDR3 extends over 13 amino acids. Germline-derived CDR1 and CDR2 are MDHEN and SYDVKM.

CDR3 sequence reads: CASSLAVDRGREAFF. For the CDR3, the DNA is TGCGCCAGCAGCTTGGCAGTGGACAGGGGAAGGGAAGCTTTCTTT. This chain joins TRBV5-1 and TRBJ1-1; 9 nucleotides align to TRBD1. The V gene end was trimmed by 0 bases and the J gene end by 8 bases; junction bases not matched to a gene: 8. From germline, CDR1 is SGHRS and CDR2 YFSETQ. The CDR3 spans 15 residues.